The rows below give T cell receptor beta chains drawn from one sample of a study of blood T cell repertoires in COVID-19. TCRdb's table, derived via immunoSEQ multiplex PCR, lists solely in-frame clones and lacks some. The table includes about 210,000 clones, around 90% detected once. Sample: peripheral blood. These TCRs come from a man aged 60 to 75 with acute or convalescent COVID-19. CDR3s include the opening cysteine and the closing phenylalanine or tryptophan. The D gene is left open where the match is weak. The size entry is marked missing in some rows and otherwise reads once, few, many or a size class.

v_gene	abundance	j_gene	d_gene	CDR3nt	CDR3aa
TRBV6-1	-	TRBJ1-1	-	TGTGCCAGCAGTGAAAGTGGGGGGACTGAAGCTTTCTTT	CASSESGGTEAFF
TRBV7-2	-	TRBJ1-1	-	TGTGCCAGCAGCTGGGGGGGGATAACTGAAGCTTTCTTT	CASSWGGITEAFF
TRBV11-3	-	TRBJ2-2	-	TGTGCCAGCAGCTTGAATAGCCAGAACACCGGGGAGCTGTTTTTT	CASSLNSQNTGELFF
TRBV28	-	TRBJ1-1	-	TGTGCCAGCAGTAAACAGCGGACGGCGAACACTGAAGCTTTCTTT	CASSKQRTANTEAFF
TRBV3-1/TRBV3-2	-	TRBJ2-6	-	TGTGCCAGCAGCCCGTGGGCGTCCCGGACCAACGTCCTGACTTTC	CASSPWASRTNVLTF
TRBV10-2	once	TRBJ2-3	-	TGCGCCAGCAGTGAGGGAGAGGCAGATACGCAGTATTTT	CASSEGEADTQYF
TRBV9	-	TRBJ1-4	-	TGTGCCAGCAGCGTGTCTCTAGGGGTTGCAACTAATGAAAAACTGTTTTTT	CASSVSLGVATNEKLFF
TRBV7-9	-	TRBJ1-6	-	TGTGCCAGCAGCTTCCAGGAGGGTGACACCCACTTT	CASSFQEGDTHF
TRBV27	once	TRBJ1-1	TRBD1	TGTGCCAGCAGTGAACCCAGGGGGCGCGGGGTAACTGAAGCTTTCTTT	CASSEPRGRGVTEAFF
TRBV10-3	once	TRBJ1-1	-	TGTGCCATCAGTGAAAGAGGGAACACTGAAGCTTTCTTT	CAISERGNTEAFF
TRBV5-5	-	TRBJ1-5	-	TGTGCCAGCAGCTGGGAGATACAGGGTAGCAATCAGCCCCAGCATTTT	CASSWEIQGSNQPQHF
TRBV19	few	TRBJ1-4	-	TGTGCCAGTAGTATGGGAGGCGCAGGGGAAAAACTGTTTTTT	CASSMGGAGEKLFF
TRBV3-1/TRBV3-2	-	TRBJ2-5	-	TGTGCCAGCAGCCAAGATCTGGCGGGGGCTCAAGAGACCCAGTACTTC	CASSQDLAGAQETQYF
TRBV6-5	-	TRBJ1-1	-	TGTGCCAGCTGGAGGACGGATTTGAACACTGAAGCTTTCTTT	CASWRTDLNTEAFF
TRBV3-1/TRBV3-2	-	TRBJ2-7	TRBD1	TGTGCCAGCAGCCAACCGGGACAGGGAAACGAGCAGTACTTC	CASSQPGQGNEQYF
TRBV3-1/TRBV3-2	-	TRBJ2-1	TRBD2	TGTGCCAGCAGCCGGACTAGTTTAGGTGAGCAGTTCTTC	CASSRTSLGEQFF
TRBV7-8	-	TRBJ2-7	TRBD1	TGTGCCAGCAGCTTCGACAGGGCCCTTGACGAGCAGTACTTC	CASSFDRALDEQYF
TRBV11-2	-	TRBJ1-2	TRBD1	TGTGCCAGCAGCTCCCGGGGACAGGGGTGGGATGGCTACACCTTC	CASSSRGQGWDGYTF
TRBV27	-	TRBJ2-1	-	TGTGCCAGCAGTTTTCGTTCCCCCCCCACAGAGCAGTTCTTC	CASSFRSPPTEQFF
TRBV18	-	TRBJ2-4	-	TGTGCCAGCTCACCCCCGTTAGCCAAAAACATTCAGTACTTC	CASSPPLAKNIQYF
TRBV14	-	TRBJ2-3	TRBD2	TGTGCCAGCAGACAGACTAGCGGGGGGGCAGCGGATACGCAGTATTTT	CASRQTSGGAADTQYF
TRBV7-3	-	TRBJ1-2	-	TGTGCCAGCAGCTTATTAGGGGGGGCCTATGGCTACACCTTC	CASSLLGGAYGYTF
TRBV6-6	-	TRBJ2-3	-	TGTGCCAGCAGTCCCAGGGTCCTCTCGAAGTCAGCAGATACGCAGTATTTT	CASSPRVLSKSADTQYF
TRBV24-1	-	TRBJ2-2	TRBD1	TGTGCCACCAGTGCCGTGGACAGGCCTTCGAACACCGGGGAGCTGTTTTTT	CATSAVDRPSNTGELFF
TRBV28	-	TRBJ2-7	-	TGTGCCAGCAGTTTGGGCCGGGGCAGGGGTTCCTACGAGCAGTACTTC	CASSLGRGRGSYEQYF
TRBV7-3	-	TRBJ2-7	-	TGTGCCAGCAGCTTAATCGCAGGATACGAGCAGTACTTC	CASSLIAGYEQYF
TRBV6-6	-	TRBJ2-6	TRBD1	TGTGCCAGCAGTCTCGGGACAGGGGGCTCTGGGGCCAACGTCCTGACTTTC	CASSLGTGGSGANVLTF
TRBV20-1	-	TRBJ2-2	-	TGCAGTGCTAGTGCCAGCGTTGGCACCGGGGAGCTGTTTTTT	CSASASVGTGELFF
TRBV19	-	TRBJ2-7	TRBD2	TGTGCCAGTAGTATCTTCGGGGGGGCCGGGGTCTACGAGCAGTACTTC	CASSIFGGAGVYEQYF
TRBV4-1	few	TRBJ1-2	-	TGCGCCAGCAGCCAAGCGGTCGGGATCTCTGGCTACACCTTC	CASSQAVGISGYTF
TRBV6-6	-	TRBJ1-1	-	TGTGCCAGCAGCCGCCGGGGATGGGATGAAGCTTTCTTT	CASSRRGWDEAFF